The 27 T cell receptor beta chains reported below all come from one sample, sequenced in a study of T cell responses to AZD1222 COVID-19 vaccine. Sequencing was performed with immunoSEQ multiplex PCR; in TCRdb, only in-frame clones are kept and a portion is missing. The data contain tens of thousands of clones, about 85% of them singletons. Sequenced here: peripheral blood, sampled on day 0 of AZD1222 vaccination. These receptors were taken from an adult in good health.

V gene TRBV29-1 combines with J gene TRBJ1-3; D remains unclear. Trimming took off 1 base at V and 0 bases at J, with 4 bases between the two ends. This CDR3 is 13 amino acids long. The germline CDR1 and CDR2 sequences are SQVTM and ANQGSEA. CDR3 protein: CSVEVFSGNTIYF. CDR3 DNA: TGCAGCGTTGAAGTTTTCTCTGGAAACACCATATATTTT.

The chain carries TRBV6-5 and TRBJ2-7; D call uncertain. CDR1 MNHEY and CDR2 SVGAGI come from the germline V gene. CDR3 length equals 13 residues. Trimming pared 6 bases from V and 3 bases from J, leaving 12 bases between. The CDR3 is CASSSALIYEQYF. For the CDR3, the DNA is TGTGCCAGCAGCTCAGCGCTAATCTACGAGCAGTACTTC.

The rearrangement uses TRBV3-1 (or the pseudogene TRBV3-2) and TRBJ2-5; D remains unclear. CDR1 LGHDT and CDR2 YNNKEL come from the germline V gene (reference sequence). CDR3 size: 15 residues. Trimming took 0 bases from V and 2 from J, leaving 10 bases between them. The CDR3 nucleotides read TGTGCCAGCAGCCAAGATCGAAGGGTTCAAGAGACCCAGTACTTC. Encoded protein: CASSQDRRVQETQYF.

V and J are TRBV5-1 and TRBJ1-1; 9 positions agree with TRBD1. Germline loops: CDR1 SGHRS, CDR2 YFSETQ. The CDR3 is 16 residues long. The ends lost 7 bases at V and 1 base at J; junction bases unmatched: 11. The CDR3 protein is CASSLGQGVRNTEAFF. DNA of the CDR3: TGCGCCAGCTCATTGGGACAGGGTGTACGGAACACTGAAGCTTTCTTT.

This chain links TRBV11-2 with TRBJ2-7; 13 nucleotides agree with TRBD2. The CDR3 runs to 15 residues. Germline trimming cut 7 bases from V and 1 base from J; bases unmatched to any gene: 4. Looked up from germline, CDR1 is SGHAT and CDR2 is FQNNGV. The CDR3 is CASTLAGGVSYEQYF. CDR3 DNA: TGTGCCAGCACACTAGCGGGGGGGGTTTCCTACGAGCAGTACTTC.

This rearrangement joins TRBV5-4 to TRBJ1-1; D not resolved. Germline V gene data show CDR1 as SGHNT and CDR2 as YYREEE (reference sequence). This CDR3 has 14 residues. The V end was cut by 0 bases, the J end by 1 base, with 7 bases between. The CDR3 nucleotides are TGTGCCAGCAGCTTGGCCGCGACGAACACTGAAGCTTTCTTT. Translating gives CASSLAATNTEAFF. The full variable domain, rest sourced from reference TRBV5-4 and TRBJ1-1, is ETGVTQSPTHLIKTRGQQVTLRCSSQSGHNTVSWYQQALGQGPQFIFQYYREEENGRGNFPPRFSGLQFPNYSSELNVNALELDDSALYLCASSLAATNTEAFFGQGTRLTVV.

The J gene is TRBJ2-5, the V gene TRBV18; TRBD2 might be the D (5 bases). CDR1 KGHSH and CDR2 LQKENI come from the germline V gene. The CDR3 totals 13 residues. Trimming took 4 bases from V and 4 from J, leaving 10 bases between them. The CDR3 sequence: CASSLTGRETQYF. CDR3 bases: TGTGCCAGCTCACTAACGGGAAGAGAGACCCAGTACTTC.

A few counts support this clone. The same CDR3 arises from other DNA sequences in this sample as well. The V and J genes are TRBV11-3 and TRBJ2-6, with 9 bases matching TRBD1. CDR3 length: 18 residues. CDR1 SGHNT and CDR2 YENEEA come from the germline V gene. With 5 bases clipped from V and 0 bases from J, the junction kept 8 bases outside the gene matches. This CDR3 reads CASSPSGTGYSGANVLTF. In nucleotides, the CDR3 is TGTGCCAGCAGCCCCTCCGGGACAGGGTACTCTGGGGCCAACGTCCTGACTTTC.

V gene TRBV29-1 combines with J gene TRBJ1-2, with D possibly matching TRBD1 (5 bases). Germline V gene sequence: CDR1 SQVTM, CDR2 ANQGSEA. The ends were cut back, 7 bases at V and 2 bases at J, with 17 bases in the middle. This CDR3 region has 14 residues. The DNA for the CDR3 is TGCAGCGCCACCATTGGGGGGGGAAACTATGGCTACACCTTC. Residues: CSATIGGGNYGYTF.

The V and J genes are TRBV19 and TRBJ2-6, with TRBD1 matching over 9 bases. With V trimmed by 0 bases and J by 0 bases, 9 bases remained unmatched. The CDR3 spans 20 residues. Germline CDR1 and CDR2: LNHDA and SQIVND (reference sequence). CDR3 region: CASSIDLRQGVNSGANVLTF. In DNA form, the CDR3 reads TGTGCCAGTAGTATAGATTTGAGACAGGGGGTAAACTCTGGGGCCAACGTCCTGACTTTC.

The rearrangement uses TRBV4-2 and TRBJ2-7; weak D call: TRBD1 (5 bases). Trimming stripped 1 base from V and 1 base from J, with 17 bases between. The germline gives CDR1 LGHNA, CDR2 YNFKEQ. The CDR3 covers 17 residues. The chain's CDR3 is CASSQAGKGAKSYEQYF. The DNA for the CDR3 is TGTGCCAGCAGCCAAGCGGGTAAAGGGGCTAAATCCTACGAGCAGTACTTC.

The genes are TRBV7-2 and TRBJ2-7; the D gene is possibly TRBD1 (5 bases). The V end lost 5 bases, the J end lost 5 bases, and 19 bases lay between the germline ends. CDR3 size: 15 residues. In germline, CDR1 is SGHTA, CDR2 FQGNSA. The CDR3 DNA sequence: TGTGCCAGCAGCCCTATAACAAGGTTAGGGGACGAGCAGTACTTC. It is translated as CASSPITRLGDEQYF.

The chain carries TRBV10-3 and TRBJ2-7; weak D call: TRBD2 (5 bases). From germline, CDR1 is ENHRY and CDR2 SYGVKD. The CDR3 covers 15 residues. Trimming pared 0 bases from V and 0 bases from J, leaving 9 bases between. Here the CDR3 reads CAISESRVFSYEQYF. As DNA, the CDR3 is TGTGCCATCAGTGAGTCGAGGGTCTTCTCCTACGAGCAGTACTTC.

The chain has TRBV5-4 and TRBJ2-1, with 8 positions matching TRBD2. Trimming took 0 bases from V and 4 from J; bases not matched to a gene: 3. CDR1 and CDR2 (germline): SGHNT, YYREEE (reference sequence). There are 15 residues in the CDR3. CDR3 sequence (DNA): TGTGCCAGCAGCTTGGGACGGGGGGGATACAATGAGCAGTTCTTC. Protein: CASSLGRGGYNEQFF.

The chain carries TRBV19 and TRBJ2-1; D might be TRBD2 (7 bases). This CDR3 has 15 residues. CDR1 LNHDA and CDR2 SQIVND come from the germline V gene (reference sequence). V shed 7 bases and J shed 4 bases, with 17 bases lying between them. The CDR3 is CASTTTAGAYNEQFF. As DNA, the CDR3 is TGTGCCAGTACCACCACGGCGGGGGCATACAATGAGCAGTTCTTC.

V is TRBV7-6 and J is TRBJ2-5, with TRBD1 as a possible D gene (6 bases). Trimming left V 3 bases short and J 3 bases short, with 11 bases between. Germline V gene sequence: CDR1 SGHVS, CDR2 FNYEAQ. The CDR3 contains 14 residues. The CDR3 DNA reads as TGTGCCAGCAGCTTGGTTCAGGGGAAAGAGACCCAGTACTTC. Translating gives CASSLVQGKETQYF.

Comment on this clone: The junction shows a germline mismatch at one end, possibly a read error. The chain recombines TRBV27 with TRBJ2-5; D assignment may be TRBD1 or TRBD2 (7 bases each). From germline, CDR1 is MNHEY and CDR2 SMNVEV (reference sequence). The CDR3 is 14 amino acids. As DNA, the CDR3 is TGTGCCAGCAGTGGCAGGGGGGGGTTAGAGGCCCAGTACTTC. Protein: CASSGRGGLEAQYF.

This chain joins TRBV5-1 and TRBJ1-1, with a possible D match to TRBD1 (6 bases). CDR3 length: 14 residues. With 8 bases removed from V and 2 bases from J, the gap between germline ends came to 16 bases. CDR1 is SGHRS and CDR2 is YFSETQ in the germline V gene. The CDR3 bases are TGCGCCAGTCTTCTGGACAGCGCTAACACTGAAGCTTTCTTT. Its protein is CASLLDSANTEAFF.

The sample holds a few counts of this clone. This chain joins TRBV15 and TRBJ1-2, with D possibly TRBD1 on 5 matching bases. The length of the CDR3 is 16 residues. V was pared by 0 bases and J by 4 bases, with 15 bases between. Germline values: CDR1 LNHNV, CDR2 YYDKDF (reference sequence). As DNA, the CDR3 is TGTGCCACCAGCAGAGATTCCGGGGGATCCCTCTATGGCTACACCTTC. Protein: CATSRDSGGSLYGYTF.

This rearrangement joins TRBV19 to TRBJ2-4; D might be TRBD1 (6 bases). V gave up 10 bases and J gave up 0 bases, with 16 bases separating them. The germline CDR1 and CDR2 sequences are LNHDA and SQIVND (reference sequence). This CDR3 is 15 amino acids long. CDR3 amino acids: CATKDSPLAKNIQYF. CDR3 coding DNA: TGTGCCACCAAGGACAGCCCTTTAGCCAAAAACATTCAGTACTTC.

This clone appeared a single time. The rearrangement links TRBV7-2 to TRBJ1-4; D unresolved. Germline V CDR1 and CDR2: SGHTA, FQGNSA. This CDR3 is built from 16 residues. V lost 6 bases to trimming and J lost 4 bases, with 18 bases between them. CDR3 region: CASSYPRGAINEKLFF. The CDR3 region has the DNA TGTGCCAGCAGTTATCCCCGGGGTGCAATTAATGAAAAACTGTTTTTT.

This chain uses TRBV21-1 with TRBJ1-2; the listed D gene, TRBD1, was not tested against the DNA. TRBV21-1 is shown as a pseudogene. The CDR3 runs to 13 residues. The CDR3 DNA sequence: TGTGCCAGCAGCAACCCAGGGGGCCATGGCTACACCTTC. This translates into CASSNPGGHGYTF.

This sequence joins TRBV18 and TRBJ1-6, with 7 bases that match TRBD1. V lost 3 bases, J lost 0 bases, and 11 bases stayed unmatched. The CDR3 contains 19 residues. CDR1 is KGHSH, CDR2 LQKENI, per germline. The CDR3 nucleotides read TGTGCCAGCTCACCCCTTGGGCGACAGGGAAGCTCCTATAATTCACCCCTCCACTTT. Its protein is CASSPLGRQGSSYNSPLHF.

For the CDR3, the DNA is TGTGCCAGCAGCCCCGGAGGTAGCAATCAGCCCCAGCATTTT. Translated, it gives CASSPGGSNQPQHF. The gene calls are TRBV9 and TRBJ1-5; D gene unclear. The CDR3 runs to 14 residues. The V and J ends lost 4 bases and 0 bases respectively, with 8 bases between them. Germline V CDR1 and CDR2: SGDLS, YYNGEE. The complete variable domain, with remaining parts taken from reference TRBV9 and TRBJ1-5, reads DSGVTQTPKHLITATGQRVTLRCSPRSGDLSVYWYQQSLDQGLQFLIQYYNGEERAKGNILERFSAQQFPDLHSELNLSSLELGDSALYFCASSPGGSNQPQHFGDGTRLSIL.

Only one count was recorded for this clone. This chain uses TRBV6-2 or TRBV6-3 with TRBJ1-2; D might be TRBD1 (5 bases). V lost 3 bases, J lost 2 bases, and 19 bases lay in between. The CDR3 is 17 residues long. In germline, CDR1 is MNHEY, CDR2 SVGEGT. CDR3 nucleotide sequence: TGTGCCAGCAGTTATTGGGGACTTCGGGCGGGCAACTATGGCTACACCTTC. This codes for CASSYWGLRAGNYGYTF.

The chain employs TRBV2 and TRBJ2-7; weak D call: TRBD2 (5 bases). Trimming shortened V by 1 base and J by 3 bases, and 10 bases separated the two germline ends. Per the germline V gene, CDR1 is SNHLY and CDR2 is FYNNEI. The CDR3 is 14 amino acids. In nucleotides, the CDR3 is TGTGCCAGCAGTGAAGGAGGGATCGGCTACGAGCAGTACTTC. It specifies CASSEGGIGYEQYF. The complete variable domain, with remaining parts taken from reference TRBV2 and TRBJ2-7, reads EPEVTQTPSHQVTQMGQEVILRCVPISNHLYFYWYRQILGQKVEFLVSFYNNEISEKSEIFDDQFSVERPDGSNFTLKIRSTKLEDSAMYFCASSEGGIGYEQYFGPGTRLTVT.

Only one count was recorded for this clone. J is TRBJ1-1 and V is TRBV19, with D maybe TRBD1 (5 bases). V was pared by 5 bases and J by 6 bases, with 10 bases between. CDR3 size: 12 residues. CDR1 LNHDA and CDR2 SQIVND come from the germline V gene (reference sequence). The CDR3 bases are TGTGCCAGTAGTCAACGGACACCTGAAGCTTTCTTT. Protein sequence: CASSQRTPEAFF.